This is a list of T cell receptor beta chains from one sample in a study of patients and donors after allogeneic stem cell transplantation. TCRdb used MiXCR to reprocess the RT-PCR reads, holding one entry per CDR3 protein. The sample contains more than 150,000 distinct CDR3 sequences, 35% to 50% of which appear only once. Sequencing was performed on blood, either unsorted or a sorted T cell fraction (not recorded which). These receptors were obtained from a human donor who was either an allogeneic HSCT recipient or a stem cell or donor lymphocyte infusion donor (not recorded which). It is not recorded whose cells these are; they may come from a transplant donor. CDR3s include the opening cysteine and the closing phenylalanine or tryptophan. The D gene is left open where the match is weak. Size tells how often a clone was seen (once, few, many) or the class of an expanded clone, and some rows leave it out.

size: -; D: TRBD1; V: TRBV7-9; J: TRBJ1-1; DNA: TGTGCCAGCAGCGGAAACCGACAGGGTTTAGACCATGAAGCTTTCTTT; CDR3: CASSGNRQGLDHEAFF
size: -; D: -; V: TRBV29-1; J: TRBJ2-3; DNA: TGCAGCGGGGCCGAGGTAGATACGCAGTATTTT; CDR3: CSGAEVDTQYF
size: -; D: -; V: TRBV27; J: TRBJ2-7; DNA: TGTGCCAGCAGTTTACAGGGTAACGTCTACGAGCAGTACTTC; CDR3: CASSLQGNVYEQYF
size: -; D: -; V: TRBV24-1; J: TRBJ1-1; DNA: TGTGCCACCTCTAAGGCGGGCGGCGGGAACACTGAAGCTTTCTTT; CDR3: CATSKAGGGNTEAFF
size: few; D: -; V: TRBV10-3; J: TRBJ1-5; DNA: TGTGCCATCAGTCGGACTGGTCAGCCCCAGCATTTT; CDR3: CAISRTGQPQHF
size: few; D: -; V: TRBV6-5; J: TRBJ1-5; DNA: TGTGCCAGCAGTTACTCGATGGTAGGGGGGACGCCCCAGCATTTT; CDR3: CASSYSMVGGTPQHF
size: few; D: -; V: TRBV5-5; J: TRBJ2-7; DNA: TGTGCCAGCAGCTGGAGGGGCTACGAGCAGTACTTC; CDR3: CASSWRGYEQYF
size: few; D: -; V: TRBV9; J: TRBJ2-1; DNA: TGTGCCAGCAGCGTAGCAGTGGACTATCCCCTTGGTGAGCAGTTCTTC; CDR3: CASSVAVDYPLGEQFF
size: -; D: -; V: TRBV29-1; J: TRBJ1-2; DNA: TGCAGCGTTGACCAGGGCTATGGCTACACCTTC; CDR3: CSVDQGYGYTF
size: few; D: -; V: TRBV27; J: TRBJ2-7; DNA: TGTGCCAGCAGTTTATCACGGTCTTACGAGCAGTACTTC; CDR3: CASSLSRSYEQYF
size: -; D: -; V: TRBV27; J: TRBJ2-7; DNA: TGTGCCAGCAGAACCGGGACACGGATCGGCGAGCAGTACTTC; CDR3: CASRTGTRIGEQYF
size: -; D: TRBD1; V: TRBV5-4; J: TRBJ2-2; DNA: TGTGCCAGCAGCACCACGGGACAGGGGTTCACCGGGGAGCTGTTTTTT; CDR3: CASSTTGQGFTGELFF
size: few; D: -; V: TRBV12-3/TRBV12-4; J: TRBJ1-2; DNA: TGTGCCAGCAGTTTACTCAGGGTACAATTGGAAGACTATGGCTACACCTTC; CDR3: CASSLLRVQLEDYGYTF
size: once; D: -; V: TRBV27; J: TRBJ2-2; DNA: TGTGCCAGCAGTTTCCTATGGGAAACCGGGGAGCTGTTTTTT; CDR3: CASSFLWETGELFF
size: once; D: -; V: TRBV7-2; J: TRBJ2-5; DNA: TGTGCCAGCAGCCCTGCTATCCAAGAGACCCAGTACTTC; CDR3: CASSPAIQETQYF
size: -; D: -; V: TRBV4-3; J: TRBJ2-5; DNA: TGCGCCAGCAGCCAAGATGTTGAGTGGGAGACCCAGTACTTC; CDR3: CASSQDVEWETQYF
size: -; D: TRBD1; V: TRBV12-3/TRBV12-4; J: TRBJ2-7; DNA: TGTGCCAGCAGTCCGGGACAGGGGCAATTCCACGAGCAGTACTTC; CDR3: CASSPGQGQFHEQYF
size: few; D: -; V: TRBV6-5; J: TRBJ1-1; DNA: TGTGCCAGCAGTTACCGTCCTATGATCAACACTGAAGCTTTCTTT; CDR3: CASSYRPMINTEAFF
size: -; D: -; V: TRBV7-9; J: TRBJ2-7; DNA: TGTGCCAGCAGCTTATGGTCCGGACACGAGCAGTACTTC; CDR3: CASSLWSGHEQYF
size: -; D: TRBD2; V: TRBV6-6; J: TRBJ2-1; DNA: TGTGCCAGCAGTCGGACTAGCGGGAGCTCCTACAATGAGCAGTTCTTC; CDR3: CASSRTSGSSYNEQFF
size: -; D: -; V: TRBV11-1; J: TRBJ1-1; DNA: TGTGCCAGCAGCCCGGGGCGGCCGACCAACCTGAACACTGAAGCTTTCTTT; CDR3: CASSPGRPTNLNTEAFF
size: -; D: -; V: TRBV7-3; J: TRBJ2-5; DNA: TGTGCCAGCAGCTTATGGGGGCCCGGGGAGACCCAGTACTTC; CDR3: CASSLWGPGETQYF
size: -; D: -; V: TRBV5-1; J: TRBJ2-7; DNA: TGCGCCAGCAGCTTGCACCTAGGAGGTTCCTACGAGCAGTACTTC; CDR3: CASSLHLGGSYEQYF
size: -; D: -; V: TRBV30; J: TRBJ1-5; DNA: TGTGCCTGGAGTGTCGGGACGGATCAGCCCCAGCATTTT; CDR3: CAWSVGTDQPQHF
size: -; D: -; V: TRBV28; J: TRBJ2-7; DNA: TGTGCCAGCAGTTTATCAGAGGGGACCTACGAGCAGTACTTC; CDR3: CASSLSEGTYEQYF
size: few; D: -; V: TRBV4-3; J: TRBJ1-5; DNA: TGCGCCAGCAGCCAAGATCACGGGGCGCGCAATCAGCCCCAGCATTTT; CDR3: CASSQDHGARNQPQHF
size: few; D: -; V: TRBV15; J: TRBJ1-5; DNA: TGTGCCACCAGCCCCGAGGGCAGGGGCAATCAGCCCCAGCATTTT; CDR3: CATSPEGRGNQPQHF
size: few; D: -; V: TRBV5-1; J: TRBJ1-1; DNA: TGCGCCAGCAGCGGGGGGCCGGGCACTGAAGCTTTCTTT; CDR3: CASSGGPGTEAFF
size: many; D: -; V: TRBV5-6; J: TRBJ1-1; DNA: TGTGCCAGCAGCTTCGGAGGCACCACTGAAGCTTTCTTT; CDR3: CASSFGGTTEAFF
size: -; D: -; V: TRBV2; J: TRBJ2-5; DNA: TGTGCCAGCTTCGCCCCCCCGCGCGAGACCCAGTACTTC; CDR3: CASFAPPRETQYF
size: -; D: -; V: TRBV7-2; J: TRBJ2-4; DNA: TGTGCCAGCAGCACTGACAGGTCCAAAAACATTCAGTACTTC; CDR3: CASSTDRSKNIQYF
size: -; D: TRBD2; V: TRBV4-3; J: TRBJ2-1; DNA: TGCGCCAGCAGCCAAGATCCCGCGGGAGTGGACAATGAGCAGTTCTTC; CDR3: CASSQDPAGVDNEQFF
size: -; D: TRBD2; V: TRBV12-3/TRBV12-4; J: TRBJ2-3; DNA: TGTGCCAGCAGCCGGGGACTAGCGGGAAATTCGGATACGCAGTATTTT; CDR3: CASSRGLAGNSDTQYF
size: -; D: -; V: TRBV6-2/TRBV6-3; J: TRBJ2-1; DNA: TGTGCCAGCAGTCGGGACGGACTCAATGAGCAGTTCTTC; CDR3: CASSRDGLNEQFF
size: -; D: -; V: TRBV6-1; J: TRBJ1-4; DNA: TGTGCCAGCAGTGAAGCGGAAAAACTGTTTTTT; CDR3: CASSEAEKLFF
size: -; D: -; V: TRBV20-1; J: TRBJ1-1; DNA: TGCAGTGCTAGTAAGGCCGGGAGGAGTACTGAAGCTTTCTTT; CDR3: CSASKAGRSTEAFF
size: -; D: TRBD1; V: TRBV29-1; J: TRBJ1-2; DNA: TGCAGCGTTGAAGGACAGGGGTTAGCAGGCTACACCTTC; CDR3: CSVEGQGLAGYTF
size: few; D: -; V: TRBV12-3/TRBV12-4; J: TRBJ2-2; DNA: TGTGCCAGCAGTAAAACAACGAACACCGGGGAGCTGTTTTTT; CDR3: CASSKTTNTGELFF
size: -; D: -; V: TRBV24-1; J: TRBJ2-1; DNA: TGTGCCACCAGTGATTTGGCGGTAAATGAGCAGTTCTTC; CDR3: CATSDLAVNEQFF
size: -; D: -; V: TRBV11-2; J: TRBJ1-1; DNA: TGTGCCAGCAGCTGGGGGTACGGGAACACTGAAGCTTTCTTT; CDR3: CASSWGYGNTEAFF
size: few; D: -; V: TRBV10-3; J: TRBJ1-6; DNA: TGTGCCATCAGGCCGCGGAGCTCCTATAATTCACCCCTCCACTTT; CDR3: CAIRPRSSYNSPLHF
size: -; D: -; V: TRBV25-1; J: TRBJ2-7; DNA: TGTGCCAGCAGTGGTCAGATCTACGAGCAGTACTTC; CDR3: CASSGQIYEQYF
size: few; D: TRBD1; V: TRBV9; J: TRBJ1-3; DNA: TGTGCCAGCAGCGGGGGACAGACCTTCTCTGGAAACACCATATATTTT; CDR3: CASSGGQTFSGNTIYF
size: few; D: -; V: TRBV4-3; J: TRBJ1-5; DNA: TGCGCCAGCAGCCAAGCGCAGGGTGCAGGTCAGCCCCAGCATTTT; CDR3: CASSQAQGAGQPQHF
size: -; D: -; V: TRBV5-6; J: TRBJ1-5; DNA: TGTGCCAGCAGCTTGTCACGATTCCAGCCCCAGCATTTT; CDR3: CASSLSRFQPQHF
size: -; D: -; V: TRBV30; J: TRBJ2-1; DNA: TGTGCCTGGAGTAATGGGGGATATGAGCAGTTCTTC; CDR3: CAWSNGGYEQFF
size: -; D: -; V: TRBV4-3; J: TRBJ2-1; DNA: TGCGCCAGCAGCCTGAAAGGCCAGGGGGGCTACAATGAGCAGTTCTTC; CDR3: CASSLKGQGGYNEQFF
size: few; D: -; V: TRBV6-1; J: TRBJ1-6; DNA: TGTGCCAGCAGTGAAGGTGATAATTCACCCCTCCACTTT; CDR3: CASSEGDNSPLHF
size: -; D: -; V: TRBV29-1; J: TRBJ1-1; DNA: TGCAGCGCCTCCTCCTCGGCAGGCACTGAAGCTTTCTTT; CDR3: CSASSSAGTEAFF
size: few; D: TRBD1; V: TRBV9; J: TRBJ2-7; DNA: TGTGCCAGCAGCGTAGGGGCCGGGACAGGGTACGAGCAGTACTTC; CDR3: CASSVGAGTGYEQYF
size: once; D: -; V: TRBV3-1; J: TRBJ1-2; DNA: TGTGCCAGCAGCCAAGAAGAGGTGAACTATGGCTACACCTTC; CDR3: CASSQEEVNYGYTF
size: -; D: -; V: TRBV27; J: TRBJ1-2; DNA: TGTGCCAGCAGAGTGGACAATAACTATGGCTACACCTTC; CDR3: CASRVDNNYGYTF
size: -; D: -; V: TRBV7-6; J: TRBJ1-1; DNA: TGTGCCAGCAGCCTCACAGGGTCCATGAACACTGAAGCTTTCTTT; CDR3: CASSLTGSMNTEAFF
size: medium-sized; D: TRBD1; V: TRBV20-1; J: TRBJ2-7; DNA: TGCAGTGCCGGGACAGCCTCCTACGAGCAGTACTTC; CDR3: CSAGTASYEQYF
size: -; D: -; V: TRBV28; J: TRBJ2-3; DNA: TGTGCCAGCAGTGATCCCACAGATACGCAGTATTTT; CDR3: CASSDPTDTQYF
size: -; D: -; V: TRBV5-1; J: TRBJ1-1; DNA: TGCGCCAGCAGCCACGAGGGGGGCAATGTGAACACTGAAGCTTTCTTT; CDR3: CASSHEGGNVNTEAFF
size: -; D: TRBD1; V: TRBV12-3/TRBV12-4; J: TRBJ1-1; DNA: TGTGCCAGCAGTTTAAAGCACAGGGGGCAGGTGAACACTGAAGCTTTCTTT; CDR3: CASSLKHRGQVNTEAFF
size: -; D: -; V: TRBV28; J: TRBJ1-1; DNA: TGTGCCAGCAGTCGAATGAACACTGAAGCTTTCTTT; CDR3: CASSRMNTEAFF